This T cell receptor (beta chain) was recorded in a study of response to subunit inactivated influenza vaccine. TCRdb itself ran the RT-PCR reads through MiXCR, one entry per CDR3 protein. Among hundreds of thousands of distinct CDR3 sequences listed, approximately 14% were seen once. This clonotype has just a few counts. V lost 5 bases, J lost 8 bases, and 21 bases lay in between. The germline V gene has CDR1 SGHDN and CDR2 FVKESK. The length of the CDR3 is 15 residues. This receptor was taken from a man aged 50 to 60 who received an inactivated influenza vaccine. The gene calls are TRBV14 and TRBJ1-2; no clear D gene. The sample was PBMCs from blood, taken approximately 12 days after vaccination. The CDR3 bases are TGTGCCAGCAGCGAGACCGGGATAGTCACATTAGGCTACACCTTC. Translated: CASSETGIVTLGYTF.